This entry is about one T cell receptor (beta chain). Its target is unknown. The J segment lost 2 bases and the V segment lost 6 bases, leaving 25 bases of the junction unmatched. CDR1 SGHAT and CDR2 FQNNGV come from the germline V gene. The CDR3 totals 21 residues. TCRdb re-called the reads with MiXCR, one entry per CDR3 protein. This table has about 62,000 distinct CDR3 sequences, roughly 60% appearing once. This record comes from a study of type 1 regulatory T cells. As for the study in general: This in vitro CD4 product, T-allo10, is enriched for Tr1 cells and alloantigen-specific.

Study-level points and caveats: Tr1 cells had a more restricted TCR repertoire than non-Tr1 cells.

The specimen was cultured non-Tr1 T cells, either the whole culture or a sorted T cell fraction (not recorded which). The clonotype was recovered from a human donor in good health. The chain employs TRBV11-2 and TRBJ2-1, with 7 bases lining up with TRBD2. The DNA of the CDR3 is TGTGCCAGCAGTAAAAGGTGGGAATTTAACACGGGCGGGAGCGCCTACAATGAGCAGTTCTTC. Protein product: CASSKRWEFNTGGSAYNEQFF.